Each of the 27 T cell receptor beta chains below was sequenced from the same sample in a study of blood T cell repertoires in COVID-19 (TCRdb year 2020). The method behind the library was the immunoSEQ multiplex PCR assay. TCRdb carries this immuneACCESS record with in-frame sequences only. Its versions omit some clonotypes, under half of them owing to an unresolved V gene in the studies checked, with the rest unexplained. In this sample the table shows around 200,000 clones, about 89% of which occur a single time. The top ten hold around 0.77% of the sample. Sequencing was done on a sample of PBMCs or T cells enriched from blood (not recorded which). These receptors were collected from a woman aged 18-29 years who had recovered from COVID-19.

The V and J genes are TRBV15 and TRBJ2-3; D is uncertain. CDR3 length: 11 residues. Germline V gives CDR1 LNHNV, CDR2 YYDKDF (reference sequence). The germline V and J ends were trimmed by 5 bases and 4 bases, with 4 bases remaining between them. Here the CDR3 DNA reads TGTGCCACCAGCTACTCAGATACGCAGTATTTT. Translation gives CATSYSDTQYF.

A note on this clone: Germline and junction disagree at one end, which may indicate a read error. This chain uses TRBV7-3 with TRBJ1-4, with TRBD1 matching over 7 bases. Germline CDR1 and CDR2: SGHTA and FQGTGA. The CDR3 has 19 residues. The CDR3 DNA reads TGTGCCAGCAGCTTAAGGCCTTGGGCAGGGGGGTTTCGCAATCTTAAGGTGCCGTTT. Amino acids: CASSLRPWAGGFRNLKVPF.

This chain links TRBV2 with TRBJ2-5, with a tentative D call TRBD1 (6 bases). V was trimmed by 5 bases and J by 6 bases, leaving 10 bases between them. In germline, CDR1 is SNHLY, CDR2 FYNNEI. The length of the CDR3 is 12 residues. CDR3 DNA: TGTGCCAGCAGTCAGGACAGTAAGACCCAGTACTTC. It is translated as CASSQDSKTQYF.

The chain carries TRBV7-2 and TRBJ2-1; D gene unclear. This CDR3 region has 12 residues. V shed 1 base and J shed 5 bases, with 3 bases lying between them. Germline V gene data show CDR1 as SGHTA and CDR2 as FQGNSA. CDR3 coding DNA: TGTGCCAGCAGCTTAGGAGACAATGAGCAGTTCTTC. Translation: CASSLGDNEQFF. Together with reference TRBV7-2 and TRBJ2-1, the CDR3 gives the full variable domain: GAGVSQSPSNKVTEKGKDVELRCDPISGHTALYWYRQSLGQGLEFLIYFQGNSAPDKSGLPSDRFSAERTGGSVSTLTIQRTQQEDSAVYLCASSLGDNEQFFGPGTRLTVL.

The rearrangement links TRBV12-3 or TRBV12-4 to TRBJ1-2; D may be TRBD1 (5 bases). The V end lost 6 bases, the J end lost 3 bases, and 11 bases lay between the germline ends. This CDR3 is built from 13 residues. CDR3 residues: CASSRARDYGYTF. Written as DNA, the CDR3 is TGTGCCAGCAGCAGGGCCCGGGACTATGGCTACACCTTC.

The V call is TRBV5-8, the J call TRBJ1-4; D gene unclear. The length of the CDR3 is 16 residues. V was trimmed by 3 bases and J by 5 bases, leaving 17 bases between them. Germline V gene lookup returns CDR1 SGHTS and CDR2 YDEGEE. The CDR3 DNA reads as TGTGCCAGCAGCTCCCGGTTCGGGGTCGCAAATGAAAAACTGTTTTTT. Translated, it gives CASSSRFGVANEKLFF.

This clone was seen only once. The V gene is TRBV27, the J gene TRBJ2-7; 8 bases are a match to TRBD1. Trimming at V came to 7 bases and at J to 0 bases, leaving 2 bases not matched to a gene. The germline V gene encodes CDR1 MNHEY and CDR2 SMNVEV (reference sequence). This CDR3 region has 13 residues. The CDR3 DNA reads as TGTGCCAGCACAGGGGGCGGCTCCTACGAGCAGTACTTC. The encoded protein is CASTGGGSYEQYF.

The CDR3 loop is CASSPRGGSGGYTF. In nucleotides, the CDR3 is TGTGCCAGCAGTCCCCGCGGGGGGTCGGGAGGCTACACCTTC. The chain couples TRBV27 to TRBJ1-2; D might be TRBD1 (5 bases). This CDR3 comprises 14 residues. Germline CDR1 is MNHEY and CDR2 is SMNVEV (reference sequence). Between the trimmed V and J ends, which lost 5 bases and 8 bases, there was a span of 18 bases.

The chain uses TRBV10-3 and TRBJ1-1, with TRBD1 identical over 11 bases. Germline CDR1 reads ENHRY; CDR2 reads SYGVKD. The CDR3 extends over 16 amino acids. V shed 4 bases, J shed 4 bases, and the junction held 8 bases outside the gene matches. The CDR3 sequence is CAISGRDRGVATEAFF. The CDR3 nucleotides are TGTGCCATCAGTGGAAGGGACAGGGGGGTAGCCACTGAAGCTTTCTTT.

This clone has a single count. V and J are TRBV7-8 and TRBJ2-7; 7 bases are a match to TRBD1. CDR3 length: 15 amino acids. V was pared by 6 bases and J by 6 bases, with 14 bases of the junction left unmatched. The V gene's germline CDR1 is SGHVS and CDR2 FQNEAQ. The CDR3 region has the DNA TGTGCCAGCAGAATCACGGCCGGGACAGCTGCCGAGCAGTACTTC. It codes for CASRITAGTAAEQYF. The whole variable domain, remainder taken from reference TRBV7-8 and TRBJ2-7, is GAGVSQSPRYKVAKRGQDVALRCDPISGHVSLFWYQQALGQGPEFLTYFQNEAQLDKSGLPSDRFFAERPEGSVSTLKIQRTQQEDSAVYLCASRITAGTAAEQYFGPGTRLTVT.

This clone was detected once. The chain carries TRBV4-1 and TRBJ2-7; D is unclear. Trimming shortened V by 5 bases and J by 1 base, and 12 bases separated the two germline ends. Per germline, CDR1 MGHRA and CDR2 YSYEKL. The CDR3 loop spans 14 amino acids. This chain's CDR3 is CASSSQTSSYEQYF. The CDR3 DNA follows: TGCGCCAGCAGCTCTCAGACATCATCCTACGAGCAGTACTTC.

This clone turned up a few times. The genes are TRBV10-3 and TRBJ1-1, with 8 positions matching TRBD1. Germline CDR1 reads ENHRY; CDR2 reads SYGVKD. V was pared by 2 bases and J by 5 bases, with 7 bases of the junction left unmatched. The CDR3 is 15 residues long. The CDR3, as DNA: TGTGCCATCAGTGAGAATCAGGGGGCTGGGACTGAAGCTTTCTTT. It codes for CAISENQGAGTEAFF.

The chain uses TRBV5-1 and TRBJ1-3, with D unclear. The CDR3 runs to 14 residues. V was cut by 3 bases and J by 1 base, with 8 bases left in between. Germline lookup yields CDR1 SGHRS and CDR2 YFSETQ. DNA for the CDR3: TGCGCCAGCAGCTCGGGAGGATCTGGAAACACCATATATTTT. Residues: CASSSGGSGNTIYF. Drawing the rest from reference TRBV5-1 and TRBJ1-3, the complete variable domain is KAGVTQTPRYLIKTRGQQVTLSCSPISGHRSVSWYQQTPGQGLQFLFEYFSETQRNKGNFPGRFSGRQFSNSRSEMNVSTLELGDSALYLCASSSGGSGNTIYFGEGSWLTVV.

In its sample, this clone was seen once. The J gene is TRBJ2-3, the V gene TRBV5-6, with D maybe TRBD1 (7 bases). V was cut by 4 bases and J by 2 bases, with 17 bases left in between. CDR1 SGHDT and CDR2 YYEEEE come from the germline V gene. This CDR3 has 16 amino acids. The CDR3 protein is CASSRRTGGSTDTQYF. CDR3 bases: TGTGCCAGCAGCCGGCGGACAGGAGGGTCCACAGATACGCAGTATTTT.

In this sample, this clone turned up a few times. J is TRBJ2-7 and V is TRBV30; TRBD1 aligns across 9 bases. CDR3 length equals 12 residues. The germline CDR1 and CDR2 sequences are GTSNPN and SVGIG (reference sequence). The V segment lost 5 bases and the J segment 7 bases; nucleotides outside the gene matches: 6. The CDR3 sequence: CAWVTGGEEQYF. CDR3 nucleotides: TGTGCCTGGGTGACAGGGGGAGAGGAGCAGTACTTC.

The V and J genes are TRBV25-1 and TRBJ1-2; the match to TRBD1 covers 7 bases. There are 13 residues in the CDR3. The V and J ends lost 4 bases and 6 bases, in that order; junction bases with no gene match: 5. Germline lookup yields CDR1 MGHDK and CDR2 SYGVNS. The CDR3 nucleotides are TGTGCCAGCAGTGTACAGGGGTTGGATGGCTACACCTTC. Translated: CASSVQGLDGYTF.

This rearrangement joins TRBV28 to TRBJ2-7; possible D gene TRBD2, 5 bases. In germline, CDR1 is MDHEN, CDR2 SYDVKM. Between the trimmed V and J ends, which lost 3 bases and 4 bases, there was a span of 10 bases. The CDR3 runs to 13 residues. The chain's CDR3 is CASSFLRGYEQYF. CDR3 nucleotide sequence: TGTGCCAGCAGTTTTCTCCGGGGTTACGAGCAGTACTTC.

The CDR3 coding sequence is TGTGCCAGCAGTGAAACCCACCTAGCGGGCCGCACAGATACGCAGTATTTT. Translated: CASSETHLAGRTDTQYF. This chain joins TRBV25-1 and TRBJ2-3; 8 bases fit TRBD2. The CDR3 is 17 residues long. Germline V CDR1 and CDR2: MGHDK, SYGVNS. With V trimmed by 2 bases and J by 1 base, 8 bases remained unmatched.

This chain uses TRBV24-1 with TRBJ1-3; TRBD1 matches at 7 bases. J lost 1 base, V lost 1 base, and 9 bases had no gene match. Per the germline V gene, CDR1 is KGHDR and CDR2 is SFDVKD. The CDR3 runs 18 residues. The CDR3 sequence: CATSDLPTGPFSGNTIYF. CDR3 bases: TGTGCCACCAGTGATTTACCGACAGGGCCTTTTTCTGGAAACACCATATATTTT.

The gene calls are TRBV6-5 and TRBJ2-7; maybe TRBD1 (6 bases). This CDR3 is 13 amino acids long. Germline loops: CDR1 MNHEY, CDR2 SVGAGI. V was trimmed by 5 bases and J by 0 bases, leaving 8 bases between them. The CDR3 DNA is TGTGCCAGCAGTCGACAGGCCTCCTACGAGCAGTACTTC. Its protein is CASSRQASYEQYF.

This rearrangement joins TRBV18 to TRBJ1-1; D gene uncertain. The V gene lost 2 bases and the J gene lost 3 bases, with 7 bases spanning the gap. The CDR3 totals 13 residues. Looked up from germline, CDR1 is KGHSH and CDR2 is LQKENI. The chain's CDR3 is CASSPDRDTEAFF. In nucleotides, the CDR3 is TGTGCCAGCTCACCAGACCGGGACACTGAAGCTTTCTTT.

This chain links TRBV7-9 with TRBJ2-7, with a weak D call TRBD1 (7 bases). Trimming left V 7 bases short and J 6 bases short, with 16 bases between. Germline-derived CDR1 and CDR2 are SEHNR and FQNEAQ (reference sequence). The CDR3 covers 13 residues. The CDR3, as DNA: TGTGCCAGCATGCGACAGGGAGGTCGCGAGCAGTACTTC. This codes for CASMRQGGREQYF.

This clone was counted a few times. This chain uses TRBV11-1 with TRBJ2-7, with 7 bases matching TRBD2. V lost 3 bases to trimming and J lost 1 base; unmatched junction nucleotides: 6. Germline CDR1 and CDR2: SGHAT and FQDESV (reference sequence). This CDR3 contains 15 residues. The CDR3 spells CASSFGRESSYEQYF. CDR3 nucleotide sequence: TGTGCCAGCAGCTTCGGGCGGGAGTCGTCCTACGAGCAGTACTTC.

For the CDR3, the DNA is TGTGCCAGCAGCCTCCGCGGGGGACGTCTGTTCTTC. Translating it yields CASSLRGGRLFF. V is TRBV7-3 and J is TRBJ2-1, with 7 nucleotides matching TRBD2. CDR3 length equals 12 residues. Germline CDR1 is SGHTA and CDR2 is FQGTGA. The trim removed 5 bases at V and 15 bases at J, leaving 10 bases unmatched.

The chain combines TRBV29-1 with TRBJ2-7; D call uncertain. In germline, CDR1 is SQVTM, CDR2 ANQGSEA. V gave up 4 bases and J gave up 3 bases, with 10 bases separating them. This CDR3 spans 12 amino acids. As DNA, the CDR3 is TGCAGCGTTGCGACTTCAAACTACGAGCAGTACTTC. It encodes CSVATSNYEQYF.

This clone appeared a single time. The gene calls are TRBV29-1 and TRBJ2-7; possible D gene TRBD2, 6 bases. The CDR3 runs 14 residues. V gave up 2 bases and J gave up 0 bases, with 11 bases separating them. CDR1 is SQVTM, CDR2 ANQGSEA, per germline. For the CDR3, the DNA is TGCAGCGTTGAAATAGGAGGGACCTCCTACGAGCAGTACTTC. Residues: CSVEIGGTSYEQYF.

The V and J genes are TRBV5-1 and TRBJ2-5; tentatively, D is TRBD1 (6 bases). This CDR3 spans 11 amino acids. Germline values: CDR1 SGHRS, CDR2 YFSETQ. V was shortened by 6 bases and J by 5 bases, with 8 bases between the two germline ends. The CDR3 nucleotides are TGCGCCAGCAAGGGGGAGGAGACCCAGTACTTC. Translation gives CASKGEETQYF. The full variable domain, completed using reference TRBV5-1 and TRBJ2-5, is KAGVTQTPRYLIKTRGQQVTLSCSPISGHRSVSWYQQTPGQGLQFLFEYFSETQRNKGNFPGRFSGRQFSNSRSEMNVSTLELGDSALYLCASKGEETQYFGPGTRLLVL.